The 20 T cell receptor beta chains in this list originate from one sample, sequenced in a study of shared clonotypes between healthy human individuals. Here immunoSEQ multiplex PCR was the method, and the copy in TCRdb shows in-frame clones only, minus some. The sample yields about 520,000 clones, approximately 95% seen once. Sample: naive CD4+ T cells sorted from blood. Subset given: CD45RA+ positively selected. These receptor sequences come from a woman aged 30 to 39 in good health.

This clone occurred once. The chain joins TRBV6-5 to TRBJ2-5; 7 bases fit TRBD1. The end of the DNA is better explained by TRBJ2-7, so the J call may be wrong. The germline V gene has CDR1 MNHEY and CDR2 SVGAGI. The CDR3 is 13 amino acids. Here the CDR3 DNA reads TGTGCCAGCAGCCCCACAGGGGCCTACGAGCAGTACTTC. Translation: CASSPTGAYEQYF.

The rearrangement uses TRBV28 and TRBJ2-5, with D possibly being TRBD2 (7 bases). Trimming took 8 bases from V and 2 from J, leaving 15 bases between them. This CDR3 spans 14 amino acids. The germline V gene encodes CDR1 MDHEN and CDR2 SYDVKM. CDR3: CASSRGGPQETQYF. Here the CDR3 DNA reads TGTGCCAGCTCCAGGGGAGGGCCGCAAGAGACCCAGTACTTC.

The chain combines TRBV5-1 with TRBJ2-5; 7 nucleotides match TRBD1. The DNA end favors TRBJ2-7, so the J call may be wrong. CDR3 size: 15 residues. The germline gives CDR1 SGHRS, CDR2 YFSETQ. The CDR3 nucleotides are TGCGCCAGCAGCCGCGGGTCGGGACAGATGTACGAGCAGTACTTC. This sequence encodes CASSRGSGQMYEQYF.

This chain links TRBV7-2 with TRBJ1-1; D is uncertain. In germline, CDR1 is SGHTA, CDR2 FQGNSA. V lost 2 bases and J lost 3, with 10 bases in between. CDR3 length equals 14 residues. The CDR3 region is CASSLSRPDTEAFF. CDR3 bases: TGTGCCAGCAGCTTAAGCAGGCCCGACACTGAAGCTTTCTTT.

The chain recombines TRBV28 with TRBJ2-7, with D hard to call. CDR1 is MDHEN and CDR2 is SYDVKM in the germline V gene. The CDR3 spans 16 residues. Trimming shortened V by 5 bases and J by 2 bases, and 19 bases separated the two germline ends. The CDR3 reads CASSPFNLTRTYEQYF. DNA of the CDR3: TGTGCCAGCAGTCCATTCAACCTAACCCGAACCTACGAGCAGTACTTC.

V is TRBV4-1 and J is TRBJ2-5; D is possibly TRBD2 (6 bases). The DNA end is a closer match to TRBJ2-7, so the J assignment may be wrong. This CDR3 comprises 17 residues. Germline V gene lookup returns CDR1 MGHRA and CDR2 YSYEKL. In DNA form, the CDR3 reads TGCGCCAGCAGCCAAGAGTCGGCCCTAGCGTGGGGCTACGAGCAGTACTTC. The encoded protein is CASSQESALAWGYEQYF.

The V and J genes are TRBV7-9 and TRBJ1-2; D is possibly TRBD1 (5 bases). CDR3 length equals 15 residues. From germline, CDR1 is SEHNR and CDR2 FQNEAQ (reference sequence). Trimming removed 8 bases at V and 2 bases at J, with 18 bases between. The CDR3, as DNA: TGTGCCAGCTCCTCCCCTCGACAGTCCAACTATGGCTACACCTTC. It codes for CASSSPRQSNYGYTF.

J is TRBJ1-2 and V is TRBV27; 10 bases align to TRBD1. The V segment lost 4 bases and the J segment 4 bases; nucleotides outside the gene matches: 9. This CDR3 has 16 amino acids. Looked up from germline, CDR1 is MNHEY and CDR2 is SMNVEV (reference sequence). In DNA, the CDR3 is TGTGCCAGCAGTTCAATGGGGACAGGGGAAGGCTATGGCTACACCTTC. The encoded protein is CASSSMGTGEGYGYTF.

The CDR3 DNA is TGCGCCAGCAGTGACCCCGGGGGCACTGAAGCTTTCTTT. Translated: CASSDPGGTEAFF. The V and J genes are TRBV10-2 and TRBJ1-1; D perhaps matches TRBD1 (5 bases). V lost 3 bases and J lost 4, with 9 bases in between. Germline V gives CDR1 WSHSY, CDR2 SAAADI. This CDR3 comprises 13 residues.

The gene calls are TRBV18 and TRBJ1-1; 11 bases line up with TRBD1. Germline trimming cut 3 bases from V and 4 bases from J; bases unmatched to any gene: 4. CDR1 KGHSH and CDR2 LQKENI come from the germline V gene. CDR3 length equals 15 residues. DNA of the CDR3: TGTGCCAGCTCACCCCCCGGGACAGGGGGCACTGAAGCTTTCTTT. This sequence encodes CASSPPGTGGTEAFF.

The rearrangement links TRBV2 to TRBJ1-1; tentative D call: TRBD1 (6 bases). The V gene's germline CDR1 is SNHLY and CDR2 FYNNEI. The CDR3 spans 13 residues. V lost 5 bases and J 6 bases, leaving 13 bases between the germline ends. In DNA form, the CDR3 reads TGTGCCAGCAGTCCACGACAGGTAGCTGAAGCTTTCTTT. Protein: CASSPRQVAEAFF.

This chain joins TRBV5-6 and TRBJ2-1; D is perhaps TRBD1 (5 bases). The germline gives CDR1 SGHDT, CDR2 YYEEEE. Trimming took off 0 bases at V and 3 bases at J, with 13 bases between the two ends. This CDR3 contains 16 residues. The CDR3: CASSLVGGANYNEQFF. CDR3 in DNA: TGTGCCAGCAGCTTGGTAGGTGGGGCCAACTACAATGAGCAGTTCTTC.

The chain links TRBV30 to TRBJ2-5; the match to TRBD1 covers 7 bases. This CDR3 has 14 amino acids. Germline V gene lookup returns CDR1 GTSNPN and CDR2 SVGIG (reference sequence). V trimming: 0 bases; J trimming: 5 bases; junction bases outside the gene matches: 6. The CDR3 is CAWSVEQGWETQYF. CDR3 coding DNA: TGTGCCTGGAGTGTAGAACAGGGGTGGGAGACCCAGTACTTC.

The CDR3 region is CASSQELLSGIKYEQYF. The CDR3, as DNA: TGTGCCAGCAGCCAAGAGCTCCTTAGCGGGATCAAGTACGAGCAGTACTTC. The chain joins TRBV4-2 to TRBJ2-7; TRBD2 agrees at 8 bases. The CDR3 contains 17 residues. Germline V CDR1 and CDR2: LGHNA, YNFKEQ. With V trimmed by 0 bases and J by 4 bases, 11 bases remained unmatched.

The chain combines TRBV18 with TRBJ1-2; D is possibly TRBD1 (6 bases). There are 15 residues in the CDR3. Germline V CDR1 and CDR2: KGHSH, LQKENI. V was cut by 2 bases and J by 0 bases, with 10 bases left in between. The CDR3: CASSPTRGANYGYTF. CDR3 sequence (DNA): TGTGCCAGCTCACCAACCAGGGGAGCTAACTATGGCTACACCTTC.

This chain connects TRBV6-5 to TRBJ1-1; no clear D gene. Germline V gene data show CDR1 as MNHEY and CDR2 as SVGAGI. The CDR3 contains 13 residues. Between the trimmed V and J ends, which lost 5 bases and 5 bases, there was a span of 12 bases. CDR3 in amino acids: CASSPQPRTEAFF. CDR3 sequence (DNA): TGTGCCAGCAGTCCTCAACCAAGAACTGAAGCTTTCTTT.

The CDR3 coding sequence is TGTGCCAGCAGCCCCCAGACAGGAGGGTCCTACGAGCAGTACTTC. Translation gives CASSPQTGGSYEQYF. The chain carries TRBV7-6 and TRBJ2-7; either TRBD1 or TRBD2 may fit D (6 bases each). V gave up 5 bases and J gave up 1 base, with 15 bases separating them. This CDR3 comprises 15 residues. CDR1 is SGHVS and CDR2 is FNYEAQ in the germline V gene.

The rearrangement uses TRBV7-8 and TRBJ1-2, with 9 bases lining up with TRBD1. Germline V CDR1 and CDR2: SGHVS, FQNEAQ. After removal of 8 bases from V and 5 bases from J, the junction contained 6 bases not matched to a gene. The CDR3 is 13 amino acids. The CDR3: CASWDRAPYGYTF. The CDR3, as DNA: TGTGCCAGCTGGGACAGGGCTCCTTATGGCTACACCTTC. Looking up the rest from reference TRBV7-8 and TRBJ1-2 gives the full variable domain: GAGVSQSPRYKVAKRGQDVALRCDPISGHVSLFWYQQALGQGPEFLTYFQNEAQLDKSGLPSDRFFAERPEGSVSTLKIQRTQQEDSAVYLCASWDRAPYGYTFGSGTRLTVV.

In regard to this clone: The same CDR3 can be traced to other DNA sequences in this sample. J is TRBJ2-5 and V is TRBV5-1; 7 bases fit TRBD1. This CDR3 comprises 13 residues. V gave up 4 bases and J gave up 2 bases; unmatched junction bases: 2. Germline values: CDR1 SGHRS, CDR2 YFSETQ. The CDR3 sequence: CASSGQVQETQYF. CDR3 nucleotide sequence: TGCGCCAGCAGCGGACAGGTTCAAGAGACCCAGTACTTC. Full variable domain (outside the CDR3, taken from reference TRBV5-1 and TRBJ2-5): KAGVTQTPRYLIKTRGQQVTLSCSPISGHRSVSWYQQTPGQGLQFLFEYFSETQRNKGNFPGRFSGRQFSNSRSEMNVSTLELGDSALYLCASSGQVQETQYFGPGTRLLVL.

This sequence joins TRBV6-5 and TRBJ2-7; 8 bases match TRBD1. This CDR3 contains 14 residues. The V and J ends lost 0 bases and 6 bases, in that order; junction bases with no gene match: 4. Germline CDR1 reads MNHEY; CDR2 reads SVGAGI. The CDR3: CASSYSDRGVEQYF. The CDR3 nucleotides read TGTGCCAGCAGTTACTCTGACAGGGGAGTCGAGCAGTACTTC.